This T cell receptor beta chain originates from a study of CD8 T cells in Susac syndrome (dated by TCRdb to about 2019). Regarding the complete study: Among the Susac syndrome patients who were sequenced, clinically active disease was present in more than five and clinical remission was observed in under ten. Repertoire sequencing was used to test whether CD8+ T cell activation and differentiation in Susac syndrome was antigen driven. At the time of blood withdrawal, Susac syndrome patients were either therapy-naive, taking corticosteroids (with some also receiving IVIg), or on IVIg alone.

CDR1 and CDR2 are read off the germline V gene as KGHSH and LQKENI. The CDR3 sequence holds 13 residues, the cysteine and phenylalanine included. The read is trimmed to its CDR3 DNA, 39 bases read in frame from base 1. V loses 3 bases, J loses 6 bases, and the germline ends lie 10 bases apart. RNA was extracted with the RNeasy kit and about 0.5 to 1 ug was reverse transcribed using random hexamers. TCR beta CDR3 regions were amplified with the immunoSEQ multiplex PCR assay covering 54 Vbeta and 13 Jbeta segments. PCR amplification bias was corrected by using a synthetic template baseline for primer optimization and computational correction. The authors processed their data as follows. Only productive sequences were kept, with reads annotated to V, D and J genes according to IMGT and analyzed in immunoSEQ Analyzer. To calculate clonality, Shannon entropy was normalized by log2 of the number of productive unique sequences and then subtracted from one. For each patient and control, public and private clones were evaluated among the 100 most prevalent clones. A clone was defined as Susac-specific if it was absent from the healthy and MS cohorts, from some 1,100 published viral clones and from other ImmuneACCESS disease sequences. TCRdb reprocessed the public reads (quality trimming at Q25 with fastp, clone calling with MiXCR) and kept in-frame beta chains. Here each entry gathers all rows of one CDR3 protein and keeps the most common genes and DNA. TCRdb's processing, not the authors' own work, is the source of the V and J calls. The sample table records some 200,000 distinct CDR3 sequences; around 90% of these occur just once. The top ten clones comprise 0.075% to 0.095% of the sample.

The research as a whole found: The number of individuals in the TCR sequencing and HLA analysis was acknowledged as relatively small. In the CD4+ T cell repertoire of Susac syndrome patients, clonal expansion was not detected.

High-throughput TCR beta sequencing profiled peripheral blood CD8+ and CD4+ T cells from healthy donors, Susac syndrome patients and multiple sclerosis patients. The Susac syndrome patients fulfilled recently defined diagnostic criteria for definite or probable disease. Bulk CD8+ and CD4+ T cells were purified magnetically by negative isolation, whereas CD8+ TEMRA cells were enriched by FACS. Blood was drawn into EDTA tubes, processed within 24 hours, and PBMCs were isolated by density gradient centrifugation. PBMCs intended for TCR sequencing were frozen in liquid nitrogen and were later thawed in a 37 degrees C water bath. The sorted or isolated CD4+, CD8+ and CD8+ TEMRA cells reached a purity of at least 90%. Points on this clonotype: Its antigen remains unidentified. Nothing much larger sits one base from this clone, and base qualities are not available.

This receptor chain uses TRBV18 and TRBJ2-3; no D gene can be assigned with confidence. This clonotype was sampled from a human donor with Susac syndrome. Sequencing was carried out using CD4+ T cells from PBMCs. The sequence in DNA is TGTGCCAGCTCACCTCGCGATACGGATACGCAGTATTTT. Its protein reads: CASSPRDTDTQYF. Here the CDR3 is joined to the reference TRBV18 and TRBJ2-3 genes, and the full variable domain is: NAGVMQNPRHLVRRRGQEARLRCSPMKGHSHVYWYRQLPEEGLKFMVYLQKENIIDESGMPKERFSAEFPKEGPSILRIQQVVRGDSAAYFCASSPRDTDTQYFGPGTRLTVL.